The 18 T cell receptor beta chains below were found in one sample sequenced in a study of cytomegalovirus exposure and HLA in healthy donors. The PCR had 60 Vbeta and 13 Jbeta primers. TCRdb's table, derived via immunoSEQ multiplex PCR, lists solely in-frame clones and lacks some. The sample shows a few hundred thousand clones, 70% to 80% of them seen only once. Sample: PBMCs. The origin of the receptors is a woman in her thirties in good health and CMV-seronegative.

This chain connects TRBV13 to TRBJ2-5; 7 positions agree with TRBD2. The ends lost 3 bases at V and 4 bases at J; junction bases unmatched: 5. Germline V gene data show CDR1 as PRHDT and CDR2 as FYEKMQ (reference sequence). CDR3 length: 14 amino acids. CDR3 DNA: TGTGCCAGCAGCTTGGGACTAAGAGCAGAGACCCAGTACTTC. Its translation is CASSLGLRAETQYF. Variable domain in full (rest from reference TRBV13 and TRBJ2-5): AAGVIQSPRHLIKEKRETATLKCYPIPRHDTVYWYQQGPGQDPQFLISFYEKMQSDKGSIPDRFSAQQFSDYHSELNMSSLELGDSALYFCASSLGLRAETQYFGPGTRLLVL.

Here the CDR3 DNA reads TGTGCCAGCAGTGATGGGAGTACAGATACGCAGTATTTT. Protein product: CASSDGSTDTQYF. The chain carries TRBV6-4 and TRBJ2-3, with TRBD2 as a possible D gene (5 bases). Trimming stripped 3 bases from V and 3 bases from J, with 7 bases between. The CDR3 has 13 residues. The V gene's germline CDR1 is MRHNA and CDR2 SNTAGT.

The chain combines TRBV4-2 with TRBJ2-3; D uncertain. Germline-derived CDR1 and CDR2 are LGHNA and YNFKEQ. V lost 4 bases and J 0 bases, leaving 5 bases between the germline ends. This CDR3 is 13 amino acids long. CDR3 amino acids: CASSLTSTDTQYF. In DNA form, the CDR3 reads TGTGCCAGCAGCCTAACTAGCACAGATACGCAGTATTTT.

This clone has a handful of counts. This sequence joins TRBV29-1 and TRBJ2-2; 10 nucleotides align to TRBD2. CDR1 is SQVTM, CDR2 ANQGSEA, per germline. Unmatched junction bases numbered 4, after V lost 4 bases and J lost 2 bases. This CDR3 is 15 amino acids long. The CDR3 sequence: CSVGGLAVNTGELFF. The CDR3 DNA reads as TGCAGCGTTGGAGGACTAGCGGTTAACACCGGGGAGCTGTTTTTT.

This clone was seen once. The CDR3: CASSYGTGAHEQYF. In nucleotides, the CDR3 is TGTGCCAGCAGTTACGGGACAGGGGCCCACGAGCAGTACTTC. The chain links TRBV6-6 to TRBJ2-7, with TRBD1 identical over 10 bases. The V gene end was trimmed by 2 bases and the J gene end by 5 bases; junction bases not matched to a gene: 3. In germline, CDR1 is MNHNY, CDR2 SVGAGI (reference sequence). This CDR3 has 14 amino acids.

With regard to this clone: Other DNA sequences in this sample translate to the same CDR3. CDR3 nucleotides: TGTGCCAGCAGCTTAGGTGATCGGGGTGGCTATGGCTACACCTTC. It specifies CASSLGDRGGYGYTF. The chain joins TRBV7-9 to TRBJ1-2; D gene unclear. The CDR3 totals 15 residues. CDR1 is SEHNR and CDR2 is FQNEAQ in the germline V gene (reference sequence). V lost 1 base, J lost 4 bases, and 13 bases lay in between.

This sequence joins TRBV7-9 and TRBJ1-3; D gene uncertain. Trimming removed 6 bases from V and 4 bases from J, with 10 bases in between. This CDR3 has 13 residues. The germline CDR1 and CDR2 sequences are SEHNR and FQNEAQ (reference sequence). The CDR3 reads CASRPPTGNTIYF. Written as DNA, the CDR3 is TGTGCCAGCAGACCCCCCACAGGAAACACCATATATTTT.

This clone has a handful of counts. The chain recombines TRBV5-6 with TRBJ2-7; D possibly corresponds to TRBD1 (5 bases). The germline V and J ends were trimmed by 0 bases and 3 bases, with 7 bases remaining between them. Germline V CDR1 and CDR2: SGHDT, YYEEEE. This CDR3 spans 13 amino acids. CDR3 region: CASSLVQGYEQYF. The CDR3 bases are TGTGCCAGCAGCTTGGTTCAGGGCTACGAGCAGTACTTC.

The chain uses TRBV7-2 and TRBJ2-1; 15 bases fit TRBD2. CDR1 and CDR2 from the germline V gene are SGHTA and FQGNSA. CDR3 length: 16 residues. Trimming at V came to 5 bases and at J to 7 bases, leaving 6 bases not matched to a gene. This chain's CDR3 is CASSLSGLAGGNEQFF. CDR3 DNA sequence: TGTGCCAGCAGCCTATCCGGACTAGCGGGGGGGAATGAGCAGTTCTTC. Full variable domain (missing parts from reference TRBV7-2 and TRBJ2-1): GAGVSQSPSNKVTEKGKDVELRCDPISGHTALYWYRQSLGQGLEFLIYFQGNSAPDKSGLPSDRFSAERTGGSVSTLTIQRTQQEDSAVYLCASSLSGLAGGNEQFFGPGTRLTVL.

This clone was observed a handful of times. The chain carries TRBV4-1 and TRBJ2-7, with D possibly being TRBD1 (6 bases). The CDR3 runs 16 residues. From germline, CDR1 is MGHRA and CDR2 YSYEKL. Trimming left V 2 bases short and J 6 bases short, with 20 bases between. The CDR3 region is CASSQPPTGVVGEQYF. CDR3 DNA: TGCGCCAGCAGCCAACCTCCGACAGGTGTGGTGGGCGAGCAGTACTTC.

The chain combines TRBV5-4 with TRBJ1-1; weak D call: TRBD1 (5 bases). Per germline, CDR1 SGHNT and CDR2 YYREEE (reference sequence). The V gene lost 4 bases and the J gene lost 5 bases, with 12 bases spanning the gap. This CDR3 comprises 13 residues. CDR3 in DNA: TGTGCCAGCAGCCGATGGGGGGAAACTGAAGCTTTCTTT. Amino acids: CASSRWGETEAFF. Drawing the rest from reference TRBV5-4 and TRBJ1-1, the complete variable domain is ETGVTQSPTHLIKTRGQQVTLRCSSQSGHNTVSWYQQALGQGPQFIFQYYREEENGRGNFPPRFSGLQFPNYSSELNVNALELDDSALYLCASSRWGETEAFFGQGTRLTVV.

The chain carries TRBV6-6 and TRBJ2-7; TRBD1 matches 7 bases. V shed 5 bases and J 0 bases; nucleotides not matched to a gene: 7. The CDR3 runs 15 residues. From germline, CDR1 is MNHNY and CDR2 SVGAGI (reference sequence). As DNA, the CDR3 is TGTGCCAGCAGTGACAGGGTATCAATCTCCTACGAGCAGTACTTC. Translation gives CASSDRVSISYEQYF.

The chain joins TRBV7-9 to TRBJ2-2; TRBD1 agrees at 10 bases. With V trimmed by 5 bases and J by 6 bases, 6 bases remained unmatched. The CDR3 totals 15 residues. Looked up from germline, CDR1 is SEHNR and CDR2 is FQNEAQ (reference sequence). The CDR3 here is CASSRQGALAGELFF. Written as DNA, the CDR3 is TGTGCCAGCAGCCGACAGGGGGCGCTTGCCGGGGAGCTGTTTTTT.

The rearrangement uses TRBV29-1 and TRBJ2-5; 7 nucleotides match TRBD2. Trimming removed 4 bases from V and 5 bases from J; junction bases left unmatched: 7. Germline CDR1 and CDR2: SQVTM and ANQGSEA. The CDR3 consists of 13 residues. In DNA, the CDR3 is TGCAGCGTTGTTACCCAGGGAGGGGAGACCCAGTACTTC. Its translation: CSVVTQGGETQYF.

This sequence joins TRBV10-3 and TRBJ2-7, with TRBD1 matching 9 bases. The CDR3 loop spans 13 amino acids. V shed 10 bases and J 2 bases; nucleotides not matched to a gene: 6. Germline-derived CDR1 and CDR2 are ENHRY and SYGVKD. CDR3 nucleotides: TGTGCCACCGCGGACAGGGGCCCCTACGAGCAGTACTTC. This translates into CATADRGPYEQYF.

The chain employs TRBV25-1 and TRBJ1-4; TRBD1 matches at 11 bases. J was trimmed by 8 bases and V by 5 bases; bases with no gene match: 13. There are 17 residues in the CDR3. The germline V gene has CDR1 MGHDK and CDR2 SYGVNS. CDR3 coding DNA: TGTGCCAGCAGTCCTCGCCCCGGACAGGGGGCCGGAGAAAAACTGTTTTTT. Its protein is CASSPRPGQGAGEKLFF.

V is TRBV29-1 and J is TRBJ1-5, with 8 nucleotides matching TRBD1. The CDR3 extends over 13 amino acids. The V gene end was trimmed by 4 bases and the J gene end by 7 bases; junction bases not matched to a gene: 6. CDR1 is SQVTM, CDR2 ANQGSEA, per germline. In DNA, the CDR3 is TGCAGCGTTGTCGACAGGGGCGACCAGCCCCAGCATTTT. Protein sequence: CSVVDRGDQPQHF.

Here the CDR3 reads CASSPVTGKDEKLFF. The CDR3 nucleotides are TGTGCCAGCAGCCCGGTGACAGGGAAGGATGAAAAACTGTTTTTT. J is TRBJ1-4 and V is TRBV11-2; 7 bases match TRBD1. The V gene end was trimmed by 5 bases and the J gene end by 6 bases; junction bases not matched to a gene: 9. Per germline, CDR1 SGHAT and CDR2 FQNNGV. The CDR3 sequence is 15 residues long.